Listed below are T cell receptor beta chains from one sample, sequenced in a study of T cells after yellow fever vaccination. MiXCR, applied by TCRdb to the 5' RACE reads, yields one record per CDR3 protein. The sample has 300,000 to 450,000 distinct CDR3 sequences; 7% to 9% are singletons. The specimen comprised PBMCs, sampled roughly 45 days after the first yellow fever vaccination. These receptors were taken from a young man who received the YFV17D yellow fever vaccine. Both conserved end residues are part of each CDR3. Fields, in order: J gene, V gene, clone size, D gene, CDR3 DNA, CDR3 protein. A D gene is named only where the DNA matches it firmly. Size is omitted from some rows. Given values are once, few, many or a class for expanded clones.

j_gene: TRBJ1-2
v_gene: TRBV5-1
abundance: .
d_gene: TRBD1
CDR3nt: TGCGCCAGCAGATACGTTACAGGGGAAGGCTACACCTTC
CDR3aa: CASRYVTGEGYTF

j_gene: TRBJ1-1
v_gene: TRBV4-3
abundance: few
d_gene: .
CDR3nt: TGCGCCAGCAGCCGGAACATAGGGACGGTCGAAGCTTTCTTT
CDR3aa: CASSRNIGTVEAFF

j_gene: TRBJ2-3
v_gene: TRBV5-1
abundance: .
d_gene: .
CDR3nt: TGCGCCAGTGGACTTGAATTCACAGATACGCAGTATTTT
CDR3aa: CASGLEFTDTQYF

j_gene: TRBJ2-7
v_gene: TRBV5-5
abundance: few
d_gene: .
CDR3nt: TGTGCCAGCCTGGAGGGCATACGGGACGAGCAGTACTTC
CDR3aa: CASLEGIRDEQYF

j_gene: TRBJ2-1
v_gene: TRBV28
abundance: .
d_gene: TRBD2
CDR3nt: TGTGCCAGCAGCCGCAGACTAGCCGATGAGCAGTTCTTC
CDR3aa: CASSRRLADEQFF

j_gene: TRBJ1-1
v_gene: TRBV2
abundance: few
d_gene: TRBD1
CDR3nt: TGTGCCAGCAGTGGGGGACAGGGATGGAACACTGAAGCTTTCTTT
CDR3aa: CASSGGQGWNTEAFF

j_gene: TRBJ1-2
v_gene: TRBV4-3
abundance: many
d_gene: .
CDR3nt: TGCGCCAGCAGCCCATCACCGTATTGGAACTATGGCTACACCTTC
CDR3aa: CASSPSPYWNYGYTF

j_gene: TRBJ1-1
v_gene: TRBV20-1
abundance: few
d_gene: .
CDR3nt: TGCAGTGCTAGATTGGGGGAAGTGAGGAAGCCTGAAGCTTTCTTT
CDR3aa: CSARLGEVRKPEAFF

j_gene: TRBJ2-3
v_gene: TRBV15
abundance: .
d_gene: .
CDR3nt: TGTGCCACCAGCAGAGAGGCAGGGCGAGATACGCAGTATTTT
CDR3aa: CATSREAGRDTQYF

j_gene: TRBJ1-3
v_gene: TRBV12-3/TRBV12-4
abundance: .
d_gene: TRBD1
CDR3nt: TGTGCCAGCAGGCTGAGGACAGGCGGTGGAAACACCATATATTTT
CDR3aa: CASRLRTGGGNTIYF

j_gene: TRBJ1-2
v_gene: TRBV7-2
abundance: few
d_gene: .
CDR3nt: TGTGCCAGCAGCTTAGACCTAACCCTTTTGAGTTATGGCTACACCTTC
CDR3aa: CASSLDLTLLSYGYTF

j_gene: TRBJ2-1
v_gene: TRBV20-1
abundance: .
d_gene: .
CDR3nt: TGCAGTGCTAGTGCCCGGGACCGGAAGGGTGAGCAGTTCTTC
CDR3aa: CSASARDRKGEQFF

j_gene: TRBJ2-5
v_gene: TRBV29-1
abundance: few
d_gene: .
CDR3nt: TGCAGCGCCACAAGGGGGGGCCCTCAAGAGACCCAGTACTTC
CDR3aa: CSATRGGPQETQYF

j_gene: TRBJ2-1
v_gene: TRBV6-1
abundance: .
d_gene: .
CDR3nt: TGTGCCAGCAGCCACCGACTGGGCTCCTACAATGAGCAGTTCTTC
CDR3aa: CASSHRLGSYNEQFF

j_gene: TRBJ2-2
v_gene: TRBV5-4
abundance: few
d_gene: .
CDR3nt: TGTGCCAGCAGCTTGGAGGGGGATAGGACCGGGGAGCTGTTTTTT
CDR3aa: CASSLEGDRTGELFF

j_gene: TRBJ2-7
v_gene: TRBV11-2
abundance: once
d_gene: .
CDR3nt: TGTGCCAGCAGCATTAGGGAAGCCCGGTTCTTCAACGAGCAGTACTTC
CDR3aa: CASSIREARFFNEQYF

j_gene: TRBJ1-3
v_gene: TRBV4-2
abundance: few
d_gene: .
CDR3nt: TGTGCCAGCAGCCAAGACGGGACAACAGGAAACACCATATATTTT
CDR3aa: CASSQDGTTGNTIYF

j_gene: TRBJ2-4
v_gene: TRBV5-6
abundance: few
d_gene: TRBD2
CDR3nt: TGTGCCAGCAGCTTGGGTCTGCGGGGGGCCAAAAACATTCAGTACTTC
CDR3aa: CASSLGLRGAKNIQYF

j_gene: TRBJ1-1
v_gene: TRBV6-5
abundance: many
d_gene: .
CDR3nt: TGTGCCAGCAGTTACCGTCCGGAGACTGAAGCTTTCTTT
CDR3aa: CASSYRPETEAFF